This passage covers 13 T cell receptor beta chains from one sample sequenced in a study of T cells in Graves' hyperthyroidism and ophthalmopathy. Amplified regions were TCR beta CDR3 sequences from RNA transcripts. First-round RT-PCR targeting the TCR CDR3 was performed with the HTBI primer set. TCRdb re-called the multiplex PCR reads with MiXCR, one entry per CDR3 protein. The sample lists some 490,000 distinct CDR3 sequences, around a fifth occurring once. Material: blood. All receptors come from a woman between 70 and 85 years old with Graves' ophthalmopathy.

This clonotype was counted a few times. This chain joins TRBV15 and TRBJ1-2, with a possible D match to TRBD1 (5 bases). With 3 bases removed from V and 0 bases from J, the gap between germline ends came to 14 bases. The CDR3 has 16 amino acids. Germline CDR1 reads LNHNV; CDR2 reads YYDKDF (reference sequence). The DNA of the CDR3 is TGTGCCACCAGCAGGGGCAGGGACCGAGCTAACTATGGCTACACCTTC. Translation gives CATSRGRDRANYGYTF.

This clonotype was counted between two and nine times. V gene TRBV12-3 or TRBV12-4 combines with J gene TRBJ2-5; TRBD2 matches 7 bases. This CDR3 contains 16 residues. The V gene end was trimmed by 1 base and the J gene end by 7 bases; junction bases not matched to a gene: 12. This CDR3 is CASSLVAGVLLGTQYF. DNA for the CDR3: TGTGCCAGCAGTTTAGTCGCGGGAGTTTTATTAGGGACCCAGTACTTC.

This clonotype occurred a few times. The gene calls are TRBV4-1 and TRBJ2-5, with D maybe TRBD2 (5 bases). This CDR3 is 14 amino acids long. The V end was cut by 0 bases, the J end by 5 bases, with 10 bases between. CDR1 is MGHRA and CDR2 is YSYEKL in the germline V gene. The CDR3, as DNA: TGCGCCAGCAGCCAAGATCCTAGCCGGGAGACCCAGTACTTC. Protein: CASSQDPSRETQYF.

The chain joins TRBV19 to TRBJ2-5; 14 bases match TRBD2. Germline CDR1 and CDR2: LNHDA and SQIVND (reference sequence). This CDR3 spans 16 amino acids. The V segment lost 5 bases and the J segment 5 bases; nucleotides outside the gene matches: 7. CDR3 protein: CASSPGLAGVVETQYF. The CDR3 DNA sequence: TGTGCCAGTAGTCCGGGACTAGCGGGAGTTGTGGAGACCCAGTACTTC.

The table lists this clonotype with a few counts. CDR3 nucleotide sequence: TGTGCCAGCAGGTTCTCGGGAGGGGAGACCCAGTACTTC. Amino acid sequence: CASRFSGGETQYF. V and J are TRBV12-3 or TRBV12-4 and TRBJ2-5; the match to TRBD2 covers 8 bases. The CDR3 loop spans 13 amino acids. J gave up 5 bases and V 6 bases, and 5 bases lay outside the gene matches.

The count of this clonotype is one. V usage is TRBV9 and J usage is TRBJ1-1, with TRBD1 matching 7 bases. Germline-derived CDR1 and CDR2 are SGDLS and YYNGEE. The V segment lost 0 bases and the J segment 3 bases; nucleotides outside the gene matches: 8. The CDR3 runs 16 residues. In nucleotides, the CDR3 is TGTGCCAGCAGCGTAGGGAGGGGGCTATTGGACACTGAAGCTTTCTTT. It translates to CASSVGRGLLDTEAFF.

The chain is built from TRBV3-1 and TRBJ1-1, with TRBD1 matching over 7 bases. Germline CDR1 is LGHDT and CDR2 is YNNKEL (reference sequence). The CDR3 loop spans 14 amino acids. Trimming took 0 bases from V and 5 from J; bases not matched to a gene: 3. The CDR3 DNA reads as TGTGCCAGCAGCCAAGACTACAGGGGTACTGAAGCTTTCTTT. It translates to CASSQDYRGTEAFF.

This clonotype was picked up many times. The chain carries TRBV12-3 or TRBV12-4 and TRBJ1-5, with 7 bases lining up with TRBD1. This CDR3 contains 14 residues. Trimming at V came to 8 bases and at J to 0 bases, leaving 4 bases not matched to a gene. CDR3 in amino acids: CASRTGDSNQPQHF. CDR3 sequence (DNA): TGTGCCAGCCGGACAGGAGATAGCAATCAGCCCCAGCATTTT.

This chain connects TRBV6-5 to TRBJ2-5; no clear D gene. From germline, CDR1 is MNHEY and CDR2 SVGAGI. The V end was cut by 0 bases, the J end by 2 bases, with 7 bases between. The CDR3 runs 14 residues. CDR3 sequence: CASSYSLSQETQYF. The CDR3, as DNA: TGTGCCAGCAGTTACTCGCTCAGTCAAGAGACCCAGTACTTC.

This clonotype was recorded only once. The junction does not match germline at one end; this may be a read error. The chain employs TRBV28 and TRBJ2-7, with 9 bases identical to TRBD2. This CDR3 has 16 amino acids. Germline V gene lookup returns CDR1 MDHEN and CDR2 SYDVKM. CDR3 nucleotide sequence: TGCGCCAGCAGCCAAAGTCCGACTAGCGGTCTGAACGAGCAGTACTTC. It translates to CASSQSPTSGLNEQYF.

Many counts were recorded for this clonotype. The V gene is TRBV30, the J gene TRBJ1-2, with D maybe TRBD1 (6 bases). CDR1 and CDR2 from the germline V gene are GTSNPN and SVGIG (reference sequence). Trimming removed 4 bases from V and 4 bases from J, with 10 bases in between. There are 12 residues in the CDR3. CDR3 in amino acids: CAWIQGSYGYTF. DNA for the CDR3: TGTGCCTGGATCCAGGGGTCCTATGGCTACACCTTC. Full variable domain (remainder filled in from reference TRBV30 and TRBJ1-2): SQTIHQWPATLVQPVGSPLSLECTVEGTSNPNLYWYRQAAGRGLQLLFYSVGIGQISSEVPQNLSASRPQDRQFILSSKKLLLSDSGFYLCAWIQGSYGYTFGSGTRLTVV.

The chain is built from TRBV7-9 and TRBJ1-2, with TRBD1 matching 7 bases. This CDR3 comprises 14 residues. Germline V lookup: CDR1 SEHNR, CDR2 FQNEAQ (reference sequence). The V segment lost 6 bases and the J segment 4 bases; nucleotides outside the gene matches: 8. The CDR3 bases are TGTGCCAGCAGAGAACTGACAGGGTTCTATGGCTACACCTTC. This encodes CASRELTGFYGYTF. The variable domain in full, completed from reference TRBV7-9 and TRBJ1-2, reads DTGVSQNPRHKITKRGQNVTFRCDPISEHNRLYWYRQTLGQGPEFLTYFQNEAQLEKSRLLSDRFSAERPKGSFSTLEIQRTEQGDSAMYLCASRELTGFYGYTFGSGTRLTVV.

Only a few counts were recorded for this clonotype. The J gene is TRBJ2-7, the V gene TRBV6-1, with a possible D match to TRBD1 (6 bases). V was shortened by 5 bases and J by 3 bases, with 17 bases between the two germline ends. The CDR3 extends over 15 amino acids. CDR1 MNHNS and CDR2 SASEGT come from the germline V gene. CDR3 sequence (DNA): TGTGCCAGCAGTTTCGGGGACACCTCCTTCTACGAGCAGTACTTC. Translating gives CASSFGDTSFYEQYF.